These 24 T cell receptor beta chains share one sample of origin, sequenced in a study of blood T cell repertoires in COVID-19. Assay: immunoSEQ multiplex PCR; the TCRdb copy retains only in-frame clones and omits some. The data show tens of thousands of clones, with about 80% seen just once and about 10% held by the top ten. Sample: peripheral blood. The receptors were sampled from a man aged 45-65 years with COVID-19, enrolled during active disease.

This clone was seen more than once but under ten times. CDR3 nucleotide sequence: TGTGCCAGCGGGACAAGACAAGAGACCCAGTACTTC. Protein sequence: CASGTRQETQYF. The chain carries TRBV6-5 and TRBJ2-5; weak D call: TRBD1 (6 bases). V lost 8 bases and J lost 2, with 9 bases in between. Germline values: CDR1 MNHEY, CDR2 SVGAGI. The CDR3 has 12 amino acids.

In nucleotides, the CDR3 is TGTGCCAGCAGTGATGGGCCCCATCAGCCCCAGCATTTT. Translation gives CASSDGPHQPQHF. The genes are TRBV6-4 and TRBJ1-5, with D unresolved. CDR3 length: 13 amino acids. CDR1 is MRHNA, CDR2 SNTAGT, per germline. Trimming removed 3 bases from V and 5 bases from J, with 8 bases in between.

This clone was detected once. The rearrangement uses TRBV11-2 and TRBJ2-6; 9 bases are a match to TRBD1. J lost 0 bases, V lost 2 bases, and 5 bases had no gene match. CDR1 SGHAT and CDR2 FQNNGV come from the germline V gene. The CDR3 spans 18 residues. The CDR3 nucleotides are TGTGCCAGCAGCTTACCCACAGGGGGCACCTCTGGGGCCAACGTCCTGACTTTC. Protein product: CASSLPTGGTSGANVLTF.

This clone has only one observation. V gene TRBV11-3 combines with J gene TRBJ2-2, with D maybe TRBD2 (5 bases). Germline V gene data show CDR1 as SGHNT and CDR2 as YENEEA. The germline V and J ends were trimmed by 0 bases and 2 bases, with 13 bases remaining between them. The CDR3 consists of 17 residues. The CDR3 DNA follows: TGTGCCAGCAGCTTAGAGATGGCGGGCCCTAACACCGGGGAGCTGTTTTTT. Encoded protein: CASSLEMAGPNTGELFF.

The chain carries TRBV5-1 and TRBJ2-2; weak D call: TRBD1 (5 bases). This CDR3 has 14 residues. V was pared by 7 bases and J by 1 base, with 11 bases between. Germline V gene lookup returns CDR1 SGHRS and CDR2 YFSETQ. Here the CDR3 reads CASGKGLNTGELFF. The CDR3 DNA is TGCGCCAGCGGAAAGGGGTTGAACACCGGGGAGCTGTTTTTT.

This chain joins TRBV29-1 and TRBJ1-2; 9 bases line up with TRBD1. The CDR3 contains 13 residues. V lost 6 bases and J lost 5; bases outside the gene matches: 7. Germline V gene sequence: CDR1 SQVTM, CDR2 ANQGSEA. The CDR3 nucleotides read TGCAGCGTCCCGGACAGGGGATTATATGGCTACACCTTC. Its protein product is CSVPDRGLYGYTF.

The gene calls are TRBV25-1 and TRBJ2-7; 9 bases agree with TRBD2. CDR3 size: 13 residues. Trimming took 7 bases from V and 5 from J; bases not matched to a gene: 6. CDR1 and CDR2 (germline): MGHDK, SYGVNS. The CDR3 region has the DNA TGTGCCAGCATTCTTAGCGGGAGTCACGAGCAGTACTTC. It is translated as CASILSGSHEQYF.

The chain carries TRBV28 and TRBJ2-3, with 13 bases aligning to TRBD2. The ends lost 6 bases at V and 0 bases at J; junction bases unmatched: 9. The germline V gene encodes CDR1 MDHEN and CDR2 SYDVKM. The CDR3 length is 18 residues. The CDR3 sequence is CASRLAGGPKYSTDTQYF. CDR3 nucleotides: TGTGCCAGCAGACTAGCGGGAGGGCCAAAATATAGCACAGATACGCAGTATTTT. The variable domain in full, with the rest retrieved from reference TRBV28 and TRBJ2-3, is DVKVTQSSRYLVKRTGEKVFLECVQDMDHENMFWYRQDPGLGLRLIYFSYDVKMKEKGDIPEGYSVSREKKERFSLILESASTNQTSMYLCASRLAGGPKYSTDTQYFGPGTRLTVL.

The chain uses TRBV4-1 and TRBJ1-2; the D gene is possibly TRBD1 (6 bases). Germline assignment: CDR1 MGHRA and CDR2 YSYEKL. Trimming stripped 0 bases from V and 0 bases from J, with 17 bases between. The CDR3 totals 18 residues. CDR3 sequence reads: CASSQDGGPGVTNYGYTF. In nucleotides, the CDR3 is TGCGCCAGCAGCCAAGATGGGGGACCAGGGGTGACTAACTATGGCTACACCTTC.

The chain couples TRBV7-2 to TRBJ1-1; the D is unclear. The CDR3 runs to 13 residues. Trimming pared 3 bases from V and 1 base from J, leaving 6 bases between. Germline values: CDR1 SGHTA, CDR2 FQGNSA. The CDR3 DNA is TGTGCCAGCAGCTTCTGGCAGAACACTGAAGCTTTCTTT. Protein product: CASSFWQNTEAFF.

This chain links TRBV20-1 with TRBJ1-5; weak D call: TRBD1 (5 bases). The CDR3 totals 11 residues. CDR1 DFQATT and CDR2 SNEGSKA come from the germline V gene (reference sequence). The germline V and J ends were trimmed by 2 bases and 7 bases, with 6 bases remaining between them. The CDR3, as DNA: TGCAGTGCTAGAAAGGGGCAGCCCCAGCATTTT. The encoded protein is CSARKGQPQHF.

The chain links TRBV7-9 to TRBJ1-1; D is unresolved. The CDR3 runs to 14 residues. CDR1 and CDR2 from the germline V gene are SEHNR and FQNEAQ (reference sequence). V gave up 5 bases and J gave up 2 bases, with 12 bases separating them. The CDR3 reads CASSPSTLNTEAFF. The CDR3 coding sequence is TGTGCCAGCAGCCCGTCGACACTCAACACTGAAGCTTTCTTT.

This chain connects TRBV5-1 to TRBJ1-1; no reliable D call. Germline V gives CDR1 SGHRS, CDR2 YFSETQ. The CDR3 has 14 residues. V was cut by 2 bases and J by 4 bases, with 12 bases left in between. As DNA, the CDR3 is TGCGCCAGCAGCTTCCGGGGAGAGGGCACTGAAGCTTTCTTT. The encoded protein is CASSFRGEGTEAFF.

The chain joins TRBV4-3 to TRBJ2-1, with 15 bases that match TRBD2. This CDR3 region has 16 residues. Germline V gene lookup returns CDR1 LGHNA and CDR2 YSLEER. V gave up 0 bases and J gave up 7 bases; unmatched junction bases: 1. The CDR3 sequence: CASSQDGLAGGNEQFF. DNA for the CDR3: TGCGCCAGCAGCCAAGATGGACTAGCGGGAGGGAATGAGCAGTTCTTC.

CDR3 DNA sequence: TGCGCCATCCGAGCGGGGGGAAACACCGGGGAGCTGTTTTTT. Translating it yields CAIRAGGNTGELFF. The rearrangement joins TRBV23-1 to TRBJ2-2, with TRBD2 identical over 9 bases. TRBV23-1 is reported as an ORF; its role is uncertain. V was pared by 10 bases and J by 2 bases, with 5 bases of the junction left unmatched. The CDR3 contains 14 residues.

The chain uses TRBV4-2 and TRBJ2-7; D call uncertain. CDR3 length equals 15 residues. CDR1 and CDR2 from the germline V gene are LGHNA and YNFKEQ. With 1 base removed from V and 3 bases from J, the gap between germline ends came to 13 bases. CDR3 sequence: CASSQGPDSSYEQYF. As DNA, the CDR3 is TGTGCCAGCAGCCAAGGTCCCGACTCAAGCTACGAGCAGTACTTC.

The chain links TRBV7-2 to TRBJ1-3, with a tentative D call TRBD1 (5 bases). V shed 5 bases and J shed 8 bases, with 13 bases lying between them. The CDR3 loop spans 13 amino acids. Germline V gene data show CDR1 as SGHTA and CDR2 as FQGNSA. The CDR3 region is CASSPGVGDTIYF. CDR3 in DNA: TGTGCCAGCAGCCCGGGGGTCGGGGACACCATATATTTT.

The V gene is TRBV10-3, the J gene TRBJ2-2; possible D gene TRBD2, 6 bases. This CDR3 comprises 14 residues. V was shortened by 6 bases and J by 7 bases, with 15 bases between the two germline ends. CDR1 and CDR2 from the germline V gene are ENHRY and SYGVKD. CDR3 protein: CAIRPGLEIGELFF. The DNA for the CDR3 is TGTGCCATCAGGCCGGGACTGGAAATCGGGGAGCTGTTTTTT.

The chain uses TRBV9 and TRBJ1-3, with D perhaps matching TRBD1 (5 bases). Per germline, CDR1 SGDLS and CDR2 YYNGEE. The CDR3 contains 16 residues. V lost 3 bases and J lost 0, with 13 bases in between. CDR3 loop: CASSGYRDFSGNTIYF. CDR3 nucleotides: TGTGCCAGCAGCGGATACCGGGACTTCTCTGGAAACACCATATATTTT.

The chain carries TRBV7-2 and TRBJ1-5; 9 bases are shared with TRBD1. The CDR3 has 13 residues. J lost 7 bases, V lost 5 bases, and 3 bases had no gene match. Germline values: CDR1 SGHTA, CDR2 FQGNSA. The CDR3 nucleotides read TGTGCCAGCAGCATGGGACAGGGCCAGCCCCAGCATTTT. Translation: CASSMGQGQPQHF.

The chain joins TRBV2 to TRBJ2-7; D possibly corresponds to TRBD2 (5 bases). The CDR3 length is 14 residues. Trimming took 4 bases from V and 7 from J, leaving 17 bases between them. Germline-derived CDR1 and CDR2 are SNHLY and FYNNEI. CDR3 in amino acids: CASSVWGRPGEQYF. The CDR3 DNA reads TGTGCCAGCAGTGTGTGGGGTCGCCCGGGGGAGCAGTACTTC.

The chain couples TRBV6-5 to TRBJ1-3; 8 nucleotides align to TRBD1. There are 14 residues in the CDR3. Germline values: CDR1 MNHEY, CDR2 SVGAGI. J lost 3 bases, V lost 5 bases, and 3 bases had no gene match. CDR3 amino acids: CASSQGAGGNTIYF. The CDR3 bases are TGTGCCAGCAGTCAGGGGGCGGGTGGAAACACCATATATTTT.

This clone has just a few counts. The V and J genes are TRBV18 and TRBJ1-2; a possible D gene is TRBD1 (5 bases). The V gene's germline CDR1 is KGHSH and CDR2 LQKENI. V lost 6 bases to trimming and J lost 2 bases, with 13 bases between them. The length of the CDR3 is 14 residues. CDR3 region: CASSLDRPNYGYTF. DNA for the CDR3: TGTGCCAGCTCCTTAGACAGACCGAACTATGGCTACACCTTC.

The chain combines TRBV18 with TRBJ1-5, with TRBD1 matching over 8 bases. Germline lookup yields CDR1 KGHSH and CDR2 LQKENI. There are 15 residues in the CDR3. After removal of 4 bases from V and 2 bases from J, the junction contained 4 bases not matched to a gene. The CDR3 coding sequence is TGTGCCAGCTCACAGGGACAGGCCCGCAATCAGCCCCAGCATTTT. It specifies CASSQGQARNQPQHF.